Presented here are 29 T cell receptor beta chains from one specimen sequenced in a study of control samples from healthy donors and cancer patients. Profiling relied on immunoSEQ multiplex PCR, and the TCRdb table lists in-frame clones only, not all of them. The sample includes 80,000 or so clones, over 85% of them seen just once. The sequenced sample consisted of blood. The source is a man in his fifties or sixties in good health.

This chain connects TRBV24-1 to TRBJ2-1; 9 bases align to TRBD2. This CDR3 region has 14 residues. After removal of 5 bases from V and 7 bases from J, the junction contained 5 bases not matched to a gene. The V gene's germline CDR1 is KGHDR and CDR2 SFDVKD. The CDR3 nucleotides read TGTGCCACCAGTGGCGGGGGGGCCGGGAATGAGCAGTTCTTC. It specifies CATSGGGAGNEQFF.

CDR3: CATGAGNTIYF. CDR3 DNA sequence: TGTGCTACAGGGGCTGGAAACACCATATATTTT. The chain combines TRBV7-9 with TRBJ1-3; 7 nucleotides align to TRBD1. This CDR3 comprises 11 residues. Germline CDR1 is SEHNR and CDR2 is FQNEAQ (reference sequence). Using reference TRBV7-9 and TRBJ1-3 for the parts outside the CDR3, the full variable domain is DTGVSQNPRHKITKRGQNVTFRCDPISEHNRLYWYRQTLGQGPEFLTYFQNEAQLEKSRLLSDRFSAERPKGSFSTLEIQRTEQGDSAMYLCATGAGNTIYFGEGSWLTVV.

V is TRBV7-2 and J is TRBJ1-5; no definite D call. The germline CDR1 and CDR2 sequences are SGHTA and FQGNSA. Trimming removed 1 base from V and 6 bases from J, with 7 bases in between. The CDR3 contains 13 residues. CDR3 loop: CASSLGGFQPQHF. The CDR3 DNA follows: TGTGCCAGCAGCTTAGGGGGTTTTCAGCCCCAGCATTTT.

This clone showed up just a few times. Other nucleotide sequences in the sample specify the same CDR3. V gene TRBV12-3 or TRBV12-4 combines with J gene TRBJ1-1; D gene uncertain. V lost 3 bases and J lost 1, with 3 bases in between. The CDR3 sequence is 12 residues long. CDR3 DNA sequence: TGTGCCAGCAGTTTTGGGAACACTGAAGCTTTCTTT. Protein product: CASSFGNTEAFF.

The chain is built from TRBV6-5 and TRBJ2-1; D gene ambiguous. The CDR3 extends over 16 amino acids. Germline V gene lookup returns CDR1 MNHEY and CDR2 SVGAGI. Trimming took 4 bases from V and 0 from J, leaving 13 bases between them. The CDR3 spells CASSSPQTSSYNEQFF. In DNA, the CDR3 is TGTGCCAGCAGTTCACCCCAAACCAGCTCCTACAATGAGCAGTTCTTC.

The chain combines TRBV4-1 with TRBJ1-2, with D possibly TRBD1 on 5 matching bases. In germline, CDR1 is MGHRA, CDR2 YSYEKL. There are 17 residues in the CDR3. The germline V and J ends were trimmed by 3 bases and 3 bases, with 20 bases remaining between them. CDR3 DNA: TGCGCCAGCAGCCAGGTCCCGTTGGAGGGGCGTTACTATGGCTACACCTTC. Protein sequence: CASSQVPLEGRYYGYTF.

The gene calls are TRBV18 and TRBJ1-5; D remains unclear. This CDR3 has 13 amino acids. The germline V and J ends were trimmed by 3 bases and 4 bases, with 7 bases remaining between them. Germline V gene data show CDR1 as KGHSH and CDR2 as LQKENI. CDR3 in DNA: TGTGCCAGCTCACCGAACGAAAATCAGCCCCAGCATTTT. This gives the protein CASSPNENQPQHF.

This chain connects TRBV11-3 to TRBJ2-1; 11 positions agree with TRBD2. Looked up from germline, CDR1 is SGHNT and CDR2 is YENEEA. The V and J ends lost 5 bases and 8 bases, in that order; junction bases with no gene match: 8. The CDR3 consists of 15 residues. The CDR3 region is CASSPGTSGTHEQFF. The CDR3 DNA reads TGTGCCAGCAGCCCAGGGACTAGCGGAACCCATGAGCAGTTCTTC.

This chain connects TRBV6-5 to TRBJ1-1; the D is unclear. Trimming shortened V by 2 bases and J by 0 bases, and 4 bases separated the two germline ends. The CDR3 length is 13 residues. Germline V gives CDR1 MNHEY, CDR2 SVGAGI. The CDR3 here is CASSYDMNTEAFF. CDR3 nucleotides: TGTGCCAGCAGTTACGACATGAACACTGAAGCTTTCTTT.

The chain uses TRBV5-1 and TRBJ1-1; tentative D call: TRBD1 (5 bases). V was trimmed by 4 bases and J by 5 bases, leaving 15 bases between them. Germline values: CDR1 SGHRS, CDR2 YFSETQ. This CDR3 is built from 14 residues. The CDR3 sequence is CASSLGTEWTEAFF. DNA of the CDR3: TGCGCCAGCAGCCTGGGGACCGAGTGGACTGAAGCTTTCTTT.

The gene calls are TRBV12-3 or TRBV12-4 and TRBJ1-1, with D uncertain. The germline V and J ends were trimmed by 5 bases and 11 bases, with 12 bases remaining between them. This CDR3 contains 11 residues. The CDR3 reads CASSRLATAFF. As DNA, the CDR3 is TGTGCCAGCAGTCGCCTAGCTACGGCTTTCTTT.

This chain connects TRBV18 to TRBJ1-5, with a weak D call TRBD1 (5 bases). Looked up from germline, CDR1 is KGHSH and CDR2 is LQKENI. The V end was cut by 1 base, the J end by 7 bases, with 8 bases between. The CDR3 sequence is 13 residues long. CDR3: CASSPQGLQPQHF. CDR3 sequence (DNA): TGTGCCAGCTCACCACAGGGGTTACAGCCCCAGCATTTT.

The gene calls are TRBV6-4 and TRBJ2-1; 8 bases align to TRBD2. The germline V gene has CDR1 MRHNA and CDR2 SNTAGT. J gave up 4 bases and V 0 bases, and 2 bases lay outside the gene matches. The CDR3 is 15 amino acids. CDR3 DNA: TGTGCCAGCAGTGACTCGGCGGGGGGATACAATGAGCAGTTCTTC. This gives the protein CASSDSAGGYNEQFF.

Here the CDR3 reads CAWSLQSGKNYGYTF. The CDR3 region has the DNA TGTGCCTGGAGTTTGCAGTCGGGGAAGAACTATGGCTACACCTTC. The chain links TRBV30 to TRBJ1-2; no clear D. CDR1 and CDR2 from the germline V gene are GTSNPN and SVGIG (reference sequence). V lost 2 bases and J 2 bases, leaving 15 bases between the germline ends. The CDR3 length is 15 residues.

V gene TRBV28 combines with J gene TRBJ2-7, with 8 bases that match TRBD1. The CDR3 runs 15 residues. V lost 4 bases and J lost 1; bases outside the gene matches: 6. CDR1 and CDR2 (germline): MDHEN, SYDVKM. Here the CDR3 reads CASSSTGTGSYEQYF. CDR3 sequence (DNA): TGTGCCAGCAGTTCTACCGGGACAGGATCCTACGAGCAGTACTTC.

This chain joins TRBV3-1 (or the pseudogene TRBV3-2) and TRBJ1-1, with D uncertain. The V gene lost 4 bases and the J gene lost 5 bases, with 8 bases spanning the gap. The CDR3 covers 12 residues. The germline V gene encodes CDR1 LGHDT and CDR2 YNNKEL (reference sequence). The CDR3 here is CASSPGWTEAFF. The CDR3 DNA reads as TGTGCCAGCAGCCCAGGATGGACTGAAGCTTTCTTT.

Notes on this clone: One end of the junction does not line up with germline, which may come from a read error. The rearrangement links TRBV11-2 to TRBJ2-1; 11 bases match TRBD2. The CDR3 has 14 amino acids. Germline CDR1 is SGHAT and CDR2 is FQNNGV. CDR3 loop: CASSRLTSGARQIF. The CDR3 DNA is TGTGCCAGCAGCCGCCTGACTAGCGGGGCCCGGCAAATCTTC.

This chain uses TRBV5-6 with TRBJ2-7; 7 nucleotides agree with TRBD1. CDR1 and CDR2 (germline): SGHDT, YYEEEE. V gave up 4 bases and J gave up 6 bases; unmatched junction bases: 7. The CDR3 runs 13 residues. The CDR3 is CASSHRGLIEQYF. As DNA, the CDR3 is TGTGCCAGCAGCCACAGGGGTCTAATCGAGCAGTACTTC.

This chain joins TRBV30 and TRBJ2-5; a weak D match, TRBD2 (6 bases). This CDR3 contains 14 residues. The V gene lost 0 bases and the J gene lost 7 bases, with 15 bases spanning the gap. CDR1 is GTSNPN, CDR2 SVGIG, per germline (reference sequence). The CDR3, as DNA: TGTGCCTGGAGTGTACAGGACTATAGGGGGACCCAGTACTTC. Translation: CAWSVQDYRGTQYF.

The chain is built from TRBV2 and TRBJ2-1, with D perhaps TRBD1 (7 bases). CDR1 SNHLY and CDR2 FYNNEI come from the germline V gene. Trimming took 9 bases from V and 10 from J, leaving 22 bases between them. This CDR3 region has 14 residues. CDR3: CASHRLEGAREQFF. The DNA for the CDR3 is TGTGCCAGTCACCGATTGGAGGGGGCTCGGGAGCAGTTCTTC.

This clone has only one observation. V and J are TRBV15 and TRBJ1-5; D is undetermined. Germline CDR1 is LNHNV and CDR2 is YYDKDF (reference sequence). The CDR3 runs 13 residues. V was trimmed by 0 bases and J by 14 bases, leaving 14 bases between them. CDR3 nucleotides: TGTGCCACCAGCAGAGATCGGCCGGACGTCAAGCATTTT. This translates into CATSRDRPDVKHF.

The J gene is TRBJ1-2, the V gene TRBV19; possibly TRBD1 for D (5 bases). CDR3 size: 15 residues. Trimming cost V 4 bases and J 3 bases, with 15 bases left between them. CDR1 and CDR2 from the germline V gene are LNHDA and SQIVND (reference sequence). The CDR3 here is CASSTSPGRDYGYTF. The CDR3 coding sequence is TGTGCCAGTAGTACCTCCCCAGGGAGGGACTATGGCTACACCTTC.

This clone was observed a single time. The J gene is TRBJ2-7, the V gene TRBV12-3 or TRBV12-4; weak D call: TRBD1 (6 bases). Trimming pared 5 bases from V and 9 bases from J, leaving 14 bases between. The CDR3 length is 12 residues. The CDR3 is CASSPQGLWQYF. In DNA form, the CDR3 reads TGTGCCAGCAGTCCACAGGGTCTGTGGCAGTACTTC.

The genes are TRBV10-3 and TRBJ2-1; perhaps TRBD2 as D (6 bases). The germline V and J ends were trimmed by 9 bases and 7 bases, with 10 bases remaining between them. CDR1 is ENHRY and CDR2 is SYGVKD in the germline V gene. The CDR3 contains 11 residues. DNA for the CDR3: TGTGCCATAACCGCGGGGAATGAGCAGTTCTTC. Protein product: CAITAGNEQFF.

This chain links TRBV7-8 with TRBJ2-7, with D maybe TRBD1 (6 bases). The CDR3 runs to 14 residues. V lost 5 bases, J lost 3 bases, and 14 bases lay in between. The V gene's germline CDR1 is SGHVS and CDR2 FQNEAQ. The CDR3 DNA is TGTGCCAGCAGCGGGATTTACAGGGACTACGAGCAGTACTTC. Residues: CASSGIYRDYEQYF.

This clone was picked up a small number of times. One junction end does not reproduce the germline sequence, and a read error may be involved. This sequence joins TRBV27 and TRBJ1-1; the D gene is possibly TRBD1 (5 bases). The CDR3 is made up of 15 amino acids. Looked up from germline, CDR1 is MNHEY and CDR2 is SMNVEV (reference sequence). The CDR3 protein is CASSFLERGDTEGFF. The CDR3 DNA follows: TGTGCCAGCAGTTTCCTCGAAAGGGGCGATACAGAAGGTTTCTTT.

The DNA of the CDR3 is TGTGCCTGGAGCCGGGGATCTAATCAGCCCCAGCATTTT. It is translated as CAWSRGSNQPQHF. The chain uses TRBV30 and TRBJ1-5; D is uncertain. V lost 3 bases, J lost 4 bases, and 10 bases lay in between. Germline V lookup: CDR1 GTSNPN, CDR2 SVGIG (reference sequence). The CDR3 spans 13 residues.

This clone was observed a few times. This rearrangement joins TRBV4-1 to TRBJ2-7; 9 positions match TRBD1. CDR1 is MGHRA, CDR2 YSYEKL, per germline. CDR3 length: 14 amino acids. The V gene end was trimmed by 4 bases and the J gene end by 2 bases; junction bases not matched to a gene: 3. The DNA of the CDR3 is TGCGCCAGCAGCCCCTGGGACAGGGCCTACGAGCAGTACTTC. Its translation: CASSPWDRAYEQYF.

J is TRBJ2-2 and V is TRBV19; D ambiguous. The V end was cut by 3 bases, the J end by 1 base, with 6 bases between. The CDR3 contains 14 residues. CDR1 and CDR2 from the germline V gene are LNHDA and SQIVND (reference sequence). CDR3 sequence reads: CASSIKGNTGELFF. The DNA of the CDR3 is TGTGCCAGTAGTATTAAAGGGAACACCGGGGAGCTGTTTTTT. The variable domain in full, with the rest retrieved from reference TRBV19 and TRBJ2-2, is DGGITQSPKYLFRKEGQNVTLSCEQNLNHDAMYWYRQDPGQGLRLIYYSQIVNDFQKGDIAEGYSVSREKKESFPLTVTSAQKNPTAFYLCASSIKGNTGELFFGEGSRLTVL.